This TCR beta chain emerged from a study of OX40 agonist ivuxolimab in advanced cancers. CDR3 length: 19 residues. V shed 3 bases and J 0 bases; nucleotides not matched to a gene: 16. CDR1 is SGHTA and CDR2 is FQGTGA in the germline V gene. With autoimmune disease history or systemic immunosuppression, patients were excluded. Using immunoSEQ multiplex PCR, the repertoire was profiled, and TCRdb retains in-frame clones only, with some absent. The sample has 95,000 to 100,000 clones, about 86% seen once; the top ten hold almost 1.5%. V and J are TRBV7-3 and TRBJ1-1; 7 bases are shared with TRBD1. The source is an adult with an advanced solid tumor such as melanoma, head and neck, liver or kidney cancer. The sample in question was CD4+ or CD8+ T cells sorted from blood, obtained in a trial of the OX40 agonist ivuxolimab. The CDR3 loop is CASSFTPQGPGGMNTEAFF. The CDR3 DNA sequence: TGTGCCAGCAGCTTCACCCCCCAGGGCCCAGGGGGGATGAACACTGAAGCTTTCTTT.